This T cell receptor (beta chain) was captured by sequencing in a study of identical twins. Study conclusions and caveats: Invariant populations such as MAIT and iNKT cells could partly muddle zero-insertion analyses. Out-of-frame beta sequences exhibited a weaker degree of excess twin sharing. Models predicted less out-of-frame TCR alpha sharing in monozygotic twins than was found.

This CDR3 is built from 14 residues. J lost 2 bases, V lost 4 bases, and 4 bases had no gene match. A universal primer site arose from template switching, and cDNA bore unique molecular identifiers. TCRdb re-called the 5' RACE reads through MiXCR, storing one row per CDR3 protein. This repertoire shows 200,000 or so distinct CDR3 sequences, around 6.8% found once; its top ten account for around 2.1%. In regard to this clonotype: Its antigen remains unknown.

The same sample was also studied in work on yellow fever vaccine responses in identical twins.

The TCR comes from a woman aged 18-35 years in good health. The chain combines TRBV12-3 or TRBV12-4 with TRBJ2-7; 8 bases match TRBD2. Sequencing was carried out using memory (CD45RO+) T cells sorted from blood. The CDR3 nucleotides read TGTGCCAGCAGTTCCCGGGGGGGAACCTACGAGCAGTACTTC. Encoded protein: CASSSRGGTYEQYF.